This TCR beta chain was observed in a study of OX40 agonist ivuxolimab in advanced cancers. Findings and limits, study-wide: Among T cells, CD8+ cells averaged more expanded clones than CD4+ cells.

V shed 1 base and J shed 8 bases, with 9 bases lying between them. Germline CDR1 SGHTA, CDR2 FQGNSA. The CDR3 runs 13 residues. Remarks on this clone: The antigen is not known.

Produced via immunoSEQ multiplex PCR; TCRdb's table is partial and in-frame only. The sample consists of some 75,000 clones, approximately 88% of them appearing once. The TCR was taken from an adult with an advanced solid tumor such as melanoma, head and neck, liver or kidney cancer. Sequenced material: CD4+ or CD8+ T cells sorted from blood, taken in a trial of the OX40 agonist ivuxolimab. The chain joins TRBV7-2 to TRBJ1-5, with unresolved D. The CDR3 DNA follows: TGTGCCAGCAGCTTAGAGCTGGATAAGCCCCAGCATTTT. It encodes CASSLELDKPQHF. The variable domain in full, completed from reference TRBV7-2 and TRBJ1-5, reads GAGVSQSPSNKVTEKGKDVELRCDPISGHTALYWYRQSLGQGLEFLIYFQGNSAPDKSGLPSDRFSAERTGGSVSTLTIQRTQQEDSAVYLCASSLELDKPQHFGDGTRLSIL.